Listed here are 31 T cell receptor beta chains from one sample, sequenced in a study of blood T cell repertoires in COVID-19. Sequenced by immunoSEQ multiplex PCR; TCRdb stores in-frame clones only, minus some. The sample lists about 73,000 clones; 82% were seen once. Sequencing was carried out using peripheral blood. The receptors originated from a woman between 55 and 75 years old with acute or convalescent COVID-19.

This clone has only a few counts. The rearrangement joins TRBV4-2 to TRBJ2-1; D may be TRBD2 (5 bases). Trimming removed 4 bases at V and 7 bases at J, with 5 bases between. Germline CDR1 reads LGHNA; CDR2 reads YNFKEQ. CDR3 length: 11 residues. This CDR3 is CASSRGNEQFF. In DNA form, the CDR3 reads TGTGCCAGCAGCCGAGGGAATGAGCAGTTCTTC.

V gene TRBV12-3 or TRBV12-4 combines with J gene TRBJ2-7; D might be TRBD1 (5 bases). V lost 4 bases to trimming and J lost 3 bases, with 10 bases between them. This CDR3 has 13 residues. The CDR3: CASSSDRLYEQYF. The CDR3 DNA reads as TGTGCCAGCAGTTCTGACAGACTCTACGAGCAGTACTTC.

The J gene is TRBJ1-3, the V gene TRBV6-1; D gene unclear. Germline values: CDR1 MNHNS, CDR2 SASEGT. V dropped 2 bases and J dropped 0 bases, with 5 bases sitting between them. The CDR3 runs 14 residues. CDR3 nucleotides: TGTGCCAGCAGTGAACCGGTCTCTGGAAACACCATATATTTT. Translating gives CASSEPVSGNTIYF.

The chain employs TRBV28 and TRBJ2-7; TRBD1 aligns across 7 bases. The V gene's germline CDR1 is MDHEN and CDR2 SYDVKM. Unmatched junction bases numbered 6, after V lost 4 bases and J lost 3 bases. The CDR3 spans 14 residues. The CDR3 DNA is TGTGCCAGCAGTTCGAACAGGGGTTACTACGAGCAGTACTTC. Its protein is CASSSNRGYYEQYF.

This chain joins TRBV27 and TRBJ1-1, with D possibly TRBD1 on 6 matching bases. Trimming cost V 4 bases and J 1 base, with 13 bases left between them. The CDR3 length is 15 residues. The germline V gene encodes CDR1 MNHEY and CDR2 SMNVEV (reference sequence). The CDR3 nucleotides are TGTGCCAGCAGTTGGCAGGGGCTTGGGAACACTGAAGCTTTCTTT. Its translation: CASSWQGLGNTEAFF.

This chain connects TRBV11-2 to TRBJ1-2; TRBD1 aligns across 9 bases. Losses at the gene ends were 6 bases for V and 8 bases for J; bases not matched to a gene: 19. In germline, CDR1 is SGHAT, CDR2 FQNNGV. CDR3 length: 17 amino acids. The CDR3: CASSQRSQIQGAEGYTF. CDR3 nucleotide sequence: TGTGCCAGCAGTCAACGTTCCCAGATACAGGGGGCAGAAGGCTACACCTTC.

The genes are TRBV27 and TRBJ1-1; D call uncertain. Germline CDR1 reads MNHEY; CDR2 reads SMNVEV (reference sequence). V gave up 5 bases and J gave up 2 bases, with 15 bases separating them. This CDR3 comprises 15 residues. For the CDR3, the DNA is TGTGCCAGCAGTACTGCGACAAGTTCTAACACTGAAGCTTTCTTT. The encoded protein is CASSTATSSNTEAFF.

The chain is built from TRBV6-5 and TRBJ1-4; maybe TRBD1 (5 bases). The CDR3 is 15 residues long. Germline V CDR1 and CDR2: MNHEY, SVGAGI. V was trimmed by 8 bases and J by 5 bases, leaving 18 bases between them. The CDR3 DNA sequence: TGTGCCAGCGGGGGGGGTAGGTTGTTGAATGAAAAACTGTTTTTT. Residues: CASGGGRLLNEKLFF.

The V gene is TRBV27, the J gene TRBJ1-1, with a tentative D call TRBD1 (5 bases). Germline-derived CDR1 and CDR2 are MNHEY and SMNVEV (reference sequence). V lost 2 bases to trimming and J lost 0 bases, with 7 bases between them. The CDR3 runs to 14 residues. This CDR3 is CASSLNRLNTEAFF. The CDR3 DNA reads TGTGCCAGCAGTTTAAACAGGCTGAACACTGAAGCTTTCTTT.

In its sample, this clone was seen once. This sequence joins TRBV15 and TRBJ1-1; D may be TRBD1 (5 bases). Germline CDR1 LNHNV, CDR2 YYDKDF (reference sequence). The ends were cut back, 0 bases at V and 0 bases at J, with 8 bases in the middle. The CDR3 extends over 15 amino acids. The CDR3 DNA is TGTGCCACCAGCAGAGATCTACAGGTGAACACTGAAGCTTTCTTT. Protein sequence: CATSRDLQVNTEAFF.

This clone showed up just a few times. The J gene is TRBJ1-2, the V gene TRBV28, with 7 positions matching TRBD1. After removal of 6 bases from V and 7 bases from J, the junction contained 11 bases not matched to a gene. The CDR3 has 14 residues. Per the germline V gene, CDR1 is MDHEN and CDR2 is SYDVKM. The chain's CDR3 is CASRPYRDSGGYTF. As DNA, the CDR3 is TGTGCCAGCAGGCCCTACCGGGACAGCGGTGGCTACACCTTC.

V is TRBV5-1 and J is TRBJ1-4, with D possibly being TRBD1 (6 bases). Trimming took 3 bases from V and 6 from J, leaving 15 bases between them. CDR1 and CDR2 (germline): SGHRS, YFSETQ. This CDR3 region has 15 residues. In nucleotides, the CDR3 is TGCGCCAGCAGCTCTCTCCAGGGGTCGGATGAAAAACTGTTTTTT. It codes for CASSSLQGSDEKLFF.

The CDR3 coding sequence is TGTGCCAGCAGTTTGTTACAGGGAAAATGGGGGTGGAATTCACCCCTCCACTTT. Its protein product is CASSLLQGKWGWNSPLHF. V usage is TRBV28 and J usage is TRBJ1-6, with a weak D call TRBD1 (6 bases). The CDR3 runs to 18 residues. With 3 bases removed from V and 7 bases from J, the gap between germline ends came to 22 bases. CDR1 and CDR2 (germline): MDHEN, SYDVKM.

The chain joins TRBV18 to TRBJ1-5; no firm D call. V was cut by 3 bases and J by 2 bases, with 8 bases left in between. Per germline, CDR1 KGHSH and CDR2 LQKENI. CDR3 length equals 14 residues. CDR3 DNA: TGTGCCAGCTCACCGAGGGCGGGCAATCAGCCCCAGCATTTT. Translating gives CASSPRAGNQPQHF.

V is TRBV7-3 and J is TRBJ2-7; possible D gene TRBD2, 5 bases. CDR3 length equals 15 residues. Germline CDR1 is SGHTA and CDR2 is FQGTGA. V was pared by 5 bases and J by 2 bases, with 16 bases between. CDR3 region: CASSLGHGLPYEQYF. The CDR3 nucleotides are TGTGCCAGCAGCCTCGGGCACGGACTTCCCTACGAGCAGTACTTC.

The rearrangement links TRBV15 to TRBJ2-1; TRBD2 agrees at 16 bases. Germline V gene lookup returns CDR1 LNHNV and CDR2 YYDKDF (reference sequence). The CDR3 spans 17 residues. V gave up 5 bases and J gave up 9 bases; unmatched junction bases: 10. CDR3 sequence: CATSPRGLAGGGSEQFF. CDR3 sequence (DNA): TGTGCCACCAGCCCCCGGGGACTAGCGGGGGGGGGCAGTGAGCAGTTCTTC.

This clone came up once. The chain has TRBV18 and TRBJ1-4, with TRBD1 matching 8 bases. The junction had 9 bases not matched to a gene; V was cut back by 5 bases and J by 7 bases. CDR3 length: 15 residues. Germline lookup yields CDR1 KGHSH and CDR2 LQKENI. The CDR3 sequence is CASSTLQGEGEKLFF. DNA of the CDR3: TGTGCCAGCTCAACCCTACAGGGGGAGGGTGAAAAACTGTTTTTT.

The chain employs TRBV11-2 and TRBJ2-1, with a weak D call TRBD1 (5 bases). The germline V gene has CDR1 SGHAT and CDR2 FQNNGV. This CDR3 comprises 14 residues. The germline V and J ends were trimmed by 2 bases and 8 bases, with 13 bases remaining between them. The CDR3 reads CASSLRWGPDEQFF. As DNA, the CDR3 is TGTGCCAGCAGCTTACGGTGGGGCCCCGATGAGCAGTTCTTC.

Note on this clone: The same CDR3 is also encoded by other DNA sequences in this sample. This chain joins TRBV19 and TRBJ1-2, with D tentatively TRBD1 (6 bases). V dropped 4 bases and J dropped 2 bases, with 11 bases sitting between them. Germline lookup yields CDR1 LNHDA and CDR2 SQIVND (reference sequence). This CDR3 is built from 14 residues. CDR3 in amino acids: CASSTRTANYGYTF. CDR3 coding DNA: TGTGCCAGTAGTACCCGGACAGCAAACTATGGCTACACCTTC.

This clone showed up just a few times. The chain links TRBV4-1 to TRBJ1-4; D uncertain. Trimming shortened V by 1 base and J by 8 bases, and 20 bases separated the two germline ends. CDR1 MGHRA and CDR2 YSYEKL come from the germline V gene. CDR3 length: 17 amino acids. In DNA form, the CDR3 reads TGCGCCAGCAGCCAAGCAATCTTCTTGCAACAATTAGAAAAACTGTTTTTT. This codes for CASSQAIFLQQLEKLFF.

CDR3 residues: CASSQVQADSPLHF. The CDR3 DNA reads as TGTGCCAGCAGCCAAGTACAGGCGGACTCACCCCTCCACTTT. J is TRBJ1-6 and V is TRBV4-2; D perhaps matches TRBD1 (5 bases). Germline values: CDR1 LGHNA, CDR2 YNFKEQ. V gave up 1 base and J gave up 10 bases, with 11 bases separating them. The length of the CDR3 is 14 residues.

The V call is TRBV20-1, the J call TRBJ1-1, with unresolved D. The CDR3 is 15 residues long. The germline CDR1 and CDR2 sequences are DFQATT and SNEGSKA (reference sequence). The V end lost 3 bases, the J end lost 1 base, and 15 bases lay between the germline ends. The DNA for the CDR3 is TGCAGTGCTAGTTCCGCGACAAGCTCGAACACTGAAGCTTTCTTT. The encoded protein is CSASSATSSNTEAFF.

The chain combines TRBV7-2 with TRBJ1-5, with D unresolved. Trimming pared 7 bases from V and 6 bases from J, leaving 16 bases between. CDR3 length equals 14 residues. CDR1 is SGHTA and CDR2 is FQGNSA in the germline V gene. This chain's CDR3 is CASTPYWEGQPQHF. CDR3 coding DNA: TGTGCCAGCACCCCTTATTGGGAGGGTCAGCCCCAGCATTTT. The whole variable domain, filled in from reference TRBV7-2 and TRBJ1-5, reads GAGVSQSPSNKVTEKGKDVELRCDPISGHTALYWYRQSLGQGLEFLIYFQGNSAPDKSGLPSDRFSAERTGGSVSTLTIQRTQQEDSAVYLCASTPYWEGQPQHFGDGTRLSIL.

The chain combines TRBV13 with TRBJ2-7, with D tentatively TRBD2 (6 bases). V was shortened by 5 bases and J by 4 bases, with 18 bases between the two germline ends. Per the germline V gene, CDR1 is PRHDT and CDR2 is FYEKMQ (reference sequence). The CDR3 consists of 15 residues. CDR3 region: CASSPAGTLIYEQYF. The CDR3 bases are TGTGCCAGCAGCCCGGCGGGGACTCTAATTTACGAGCAGTACTTC.

This chain connects TRBV27 to TRBJ1-2, with D perhaps TRBD1 (5 bases). Germline assignment: CDR1 MNHEY and CDR2 SMNVEV (reference sequence). CDR3 length: 15 residues. V was clipped by 3 bases and J by 4 bases, with 15 bases between them. CDR3 loop: CASSFSITGVYGYTF. The DNA of the CDR3 is TGTGCCAGCAGTTTTTCAATAACAGGCGTCTATGGCTACACCTTC.

This clone was observed once. The chain joins TRBV7-9 to TRBJ1-2; tentative D call: TRBD1 (5 bases). Germline lookup yields CDR1 SEHNR and CDR2 FQNEAQ (reference sequence). CDR3 size: 13 residues. Trimming cost V 2 bases and J 4 bases, with 8 bases left between them. The CDR3 DNA reads TGTGCCAGCAGCTTACAGGGTGGCTATGGCTACACCTTC. Residues: CASSLQGGYGYTF.

This chain uses TRBV6-5 with TRBJ1-4; a weak D match, TRBD1 (5 bases). Germline assignment: CDR1 MNHEY and CDR2 SVGAGI. The CDR3 runs 13 residues. V lost 6 bases and J lost 4, with 9 bases in between. The DNA for the CDR3 is TGTGCCAGCAGGACCGGGGGTAATGAAAAACTGTTTTTT. Its protein is CASRTGGNEKLFF.

The chain joins TRBV4-1 to TRBJ2-7, with 11 nucleotides matching TRBD1. The V gene end was trimmed by 4 bases and the J gene end by 4 bases; junction bases not matched to a gene: 3. This CDR3 has 14 residues. The V gene's germline CDR1 is MGHRA and CDR2 YSYEKL. CDR3 in amino acids: CASSLGQGAYEQYF. As DNA, the CDR3 is TGCGCCAGCAGCCTAGGACAGGGGGCGTACGAGCAGTACTTC.

The CDR3 DNA is TGCGCCAGCAGCTATCAGGGGAGTAGCTCCTACGAGCAGTACTTC. Amino acid sequence: CASSYQGSSSYEQYF. V usage is TRBV5-1 and J usage is TRBJ2-7; TRBD1 might be the D (6 bases). This CDR3 spans 15 amino acids. Germline loops: CDR1 SGHRS, CDR2 YFSETQ. Deletions cut 3 bases from V and 0 bases from J, with 13 bases between.

The chain uses TRBV11-3 and TRBJ2-2; D gene uncertain. The germline gives CDR1 SGHNT, CDR2 YENEEA. This CDR3 spans 15 amino acids. The germline V and J ends were trimmed by 3 bases and 6 bases, with 14 bases remaining between them. The CDR3 sequence is CASSFSENRAGELFF. The CDR3 DNA reads TGTGCCAGCAGCTTTTCGGAGAACCGCGCCGGGGAGCTGTTTTTT.

This chain links TRBV7-2 with TRBJ2-7, with 7 positions matching TRBD1. The junction had 9 bases not matched to a gene; V was cut back by 7 bases and J by 3 bases. CDR3 length: 14 residues. The germline V gene has CDR1 SGHTA and CDR2 FQGNSA. The CDR3 protein is CASIAVAGGYEQYF. The CDR3, as DNA: TGTGCCAGCATCGCGGTAGCAGGGGGCTACGAGCAGTACTTC.